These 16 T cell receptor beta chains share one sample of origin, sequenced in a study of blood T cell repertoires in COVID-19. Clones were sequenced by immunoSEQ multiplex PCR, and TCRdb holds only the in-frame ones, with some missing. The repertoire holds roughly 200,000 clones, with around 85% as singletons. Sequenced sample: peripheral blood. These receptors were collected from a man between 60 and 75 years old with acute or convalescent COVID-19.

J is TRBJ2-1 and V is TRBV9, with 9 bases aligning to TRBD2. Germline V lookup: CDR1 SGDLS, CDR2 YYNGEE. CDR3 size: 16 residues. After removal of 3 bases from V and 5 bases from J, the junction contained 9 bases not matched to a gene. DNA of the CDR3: TGTGCCAGCAGCGGCCGACTAGCGGATTTGAACAATGAGCAGTTCTTC. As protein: CASSGRLADLNNEQFF. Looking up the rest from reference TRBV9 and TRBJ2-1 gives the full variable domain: DSGVTQTPKHLITATGQRVTLRCSPRSGDLSVYWYQQSLDQGLQFLIQYYNGEERAKGNILERFSAQQFPDLHSELNLSSLELGDSALYFCASSGRLADLNNEQFFGPGTRLTVL.

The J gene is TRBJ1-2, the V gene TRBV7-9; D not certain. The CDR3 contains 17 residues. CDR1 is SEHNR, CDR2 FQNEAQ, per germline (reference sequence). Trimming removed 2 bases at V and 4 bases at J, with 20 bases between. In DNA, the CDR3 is TGTGCCAGCAGCTTAAGAAGTTCGGGTGAAGCTGGCTATGGCTACACCTTC. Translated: CASSLRSSGEAGYGYTF.

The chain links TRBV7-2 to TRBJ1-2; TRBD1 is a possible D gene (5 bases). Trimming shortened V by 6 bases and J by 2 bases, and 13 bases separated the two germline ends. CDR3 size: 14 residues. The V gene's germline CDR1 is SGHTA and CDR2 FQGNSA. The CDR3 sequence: CASRPSQGNYGYTF. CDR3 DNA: TGTGCCAGCAGACCGAGTCAGGGCAACTATGGCTACACCTTC.

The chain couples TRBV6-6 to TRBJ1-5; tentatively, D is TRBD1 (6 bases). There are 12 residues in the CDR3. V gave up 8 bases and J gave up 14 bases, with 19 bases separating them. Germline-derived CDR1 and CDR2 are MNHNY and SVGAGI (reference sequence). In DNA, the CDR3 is TGTGCCAGCTTGTCCGACGAGTGGGACAAGCATTTT. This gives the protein CASLSDEWDKHF.

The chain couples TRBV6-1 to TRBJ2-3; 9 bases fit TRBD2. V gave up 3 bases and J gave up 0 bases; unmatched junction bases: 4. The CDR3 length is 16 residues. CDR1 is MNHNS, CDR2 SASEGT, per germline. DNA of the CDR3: TGTGCCAGCAGTGAGACTAGCGGAACAAGCACAGATACGCAGTATTTT. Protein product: CASSETSGTSTDTQYF.

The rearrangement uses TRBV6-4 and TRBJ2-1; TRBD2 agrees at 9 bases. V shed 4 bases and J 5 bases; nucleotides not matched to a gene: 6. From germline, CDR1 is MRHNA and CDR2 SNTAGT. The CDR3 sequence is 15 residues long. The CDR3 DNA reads TGTGCCAGCAGTGGTTCACTAGCGGGTCACAATGAGCAGTTCTTC. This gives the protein CASSGSLAGHNEQFF.

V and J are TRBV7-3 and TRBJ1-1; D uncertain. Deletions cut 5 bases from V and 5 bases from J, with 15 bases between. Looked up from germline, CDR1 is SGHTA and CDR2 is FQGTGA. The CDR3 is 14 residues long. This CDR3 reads CASSPSGTRTEAFF. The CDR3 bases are TGTGCCAGCAGCCCCTCAGGTACCAGGACTGAAGCTTTCTTT.

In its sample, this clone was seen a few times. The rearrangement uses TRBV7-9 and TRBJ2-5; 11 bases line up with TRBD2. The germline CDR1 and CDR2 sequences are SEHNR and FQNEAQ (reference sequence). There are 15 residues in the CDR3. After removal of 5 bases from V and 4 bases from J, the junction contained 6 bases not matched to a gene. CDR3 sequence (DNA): TGTGCCAGCAGCACCTCAGGACTAGCGGGAGAGACCCAGTACTTC. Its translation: CASSTSGLAGETQYF.

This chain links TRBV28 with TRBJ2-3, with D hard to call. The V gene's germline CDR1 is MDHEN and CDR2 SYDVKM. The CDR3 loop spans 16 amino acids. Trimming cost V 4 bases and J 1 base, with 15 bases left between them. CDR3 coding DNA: TGTGCCAGCAGTTCCTACGCGACTCCTCGCACAGATACGCAGTATTTT. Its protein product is CASSSYATPRTDTQYF. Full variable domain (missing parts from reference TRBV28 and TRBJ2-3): DVKVTQSSRYLVKRTGEKVFLECVQDMDHENMFWYRQDPGLGLRLIYFSYDVKMKEKGDIPEGYSVSREKKERFSLILESASTNQTSMYLCASSSYATPRTDTQYFGPGTRLTVL.

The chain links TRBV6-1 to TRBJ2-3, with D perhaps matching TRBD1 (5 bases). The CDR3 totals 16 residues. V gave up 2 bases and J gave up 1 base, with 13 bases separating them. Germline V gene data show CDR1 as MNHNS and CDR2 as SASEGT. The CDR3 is CASSEFAGRGTDTQYF. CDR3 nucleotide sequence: TGTGCCAGCAGTGAATTCGCAGGGCGAGGCACAGATACGCAGTATTTT.

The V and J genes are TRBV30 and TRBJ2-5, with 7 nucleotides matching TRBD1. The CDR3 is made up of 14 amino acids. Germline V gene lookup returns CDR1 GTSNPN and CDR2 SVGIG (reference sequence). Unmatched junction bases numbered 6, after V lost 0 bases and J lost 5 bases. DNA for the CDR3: TGTGCCTGGAGTGTAAACAGGGGCGGCGAGACCCAGTACTTC. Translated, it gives CAWSVNRGGETQYF.

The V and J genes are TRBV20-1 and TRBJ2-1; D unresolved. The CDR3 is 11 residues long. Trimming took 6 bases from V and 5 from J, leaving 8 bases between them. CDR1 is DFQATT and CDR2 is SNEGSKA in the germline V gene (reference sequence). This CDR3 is CSAPKHNEQFF. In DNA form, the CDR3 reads TGCAGTGCCCCCAAGCACAATGAGCAGTTCTTC.

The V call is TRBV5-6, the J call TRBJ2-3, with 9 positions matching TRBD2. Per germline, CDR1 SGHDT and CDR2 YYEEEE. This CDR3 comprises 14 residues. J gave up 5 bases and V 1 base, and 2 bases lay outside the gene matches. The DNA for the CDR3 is TGTGCCAGCAGCTTGCGAGCGGGAGGAGATACGCAGTATTTT. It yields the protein CASSLRAGGDTQYF.

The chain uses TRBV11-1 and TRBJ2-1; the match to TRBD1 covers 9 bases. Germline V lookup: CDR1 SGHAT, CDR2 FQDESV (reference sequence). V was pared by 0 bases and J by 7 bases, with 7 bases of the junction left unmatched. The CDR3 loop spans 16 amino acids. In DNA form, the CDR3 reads TGTGCCAGCAGCTTAGCGGGGGGGACAGGGATAAATGAGCAGTTCTTC. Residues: CASSLAGGTGINEQFF.

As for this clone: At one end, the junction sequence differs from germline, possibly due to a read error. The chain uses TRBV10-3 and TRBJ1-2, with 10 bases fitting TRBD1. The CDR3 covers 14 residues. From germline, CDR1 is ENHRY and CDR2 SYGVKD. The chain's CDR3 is CAISVGQGNSGYTF. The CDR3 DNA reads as TGTGCCATCAGTGTGGGACAGGGGAACTCTGGCTACACCTTC.

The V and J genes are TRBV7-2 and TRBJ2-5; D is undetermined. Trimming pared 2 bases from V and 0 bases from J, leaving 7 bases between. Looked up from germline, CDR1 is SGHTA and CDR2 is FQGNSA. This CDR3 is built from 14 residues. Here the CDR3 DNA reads TGTGCCAGCAGCTTAAGCCAAAACCAAGAGACCCAGTACTTC. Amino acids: CASSLSQNQETQYF.